This T cell receptor (beta chain) was obtained from a study of T cell responses to AZD1222 COVID-19 vaccine. This CDR3 has 16 residues. The germline gives CDR1 MNHNY, CDR2 SVGAGI (reference sequence). Trimming cost V 8 bases and J 6 bases; bases outside gene matches: 15. Second doses at about 4 or about 12 weeks were pooled. Worth noting for this clone: Its target is not known.

Regarding the study as a whole: Dominant at 160-218 and 743-854, vaccine-associated CD4 TCRs also spanned spike. Variant regions that are unmutated are reportedly the target of nearly half of spike-specific TCRs. Clonal diversity was possibly underestimated, and white British individuals and females predominated among donors.

Method: immunoSEQ multiplex PCR; TCRdb's copy keeps in-frame clones and lacks some. Among 150,000 to 200,000 clones listed, 92% were seen once. The rearrangement uses TRBV6-6 and TRBJ1-1; TRBD1 aligns across 10 bases. Material: peripheral blood, obtained 28 days after the second AZD1222 dose. The receptor's source is an adult who received the AZD1222 COVID-19 vaccine. The CDR3 nucleotides read TGTGCCAGCCAAAGTTCCCTGGGACAGGGGCGGTCTGAAGCTTTCTTT. Translated: CASQSSLGQGRSEAFF.